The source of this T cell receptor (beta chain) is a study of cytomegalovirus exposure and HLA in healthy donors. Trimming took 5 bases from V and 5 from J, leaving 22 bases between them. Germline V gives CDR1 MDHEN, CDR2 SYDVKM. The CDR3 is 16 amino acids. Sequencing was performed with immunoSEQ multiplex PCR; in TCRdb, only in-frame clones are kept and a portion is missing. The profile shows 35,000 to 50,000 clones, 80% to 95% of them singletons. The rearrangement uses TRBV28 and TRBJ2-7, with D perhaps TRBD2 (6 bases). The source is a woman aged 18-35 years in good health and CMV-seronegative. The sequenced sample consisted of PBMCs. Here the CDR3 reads CASSPPAGRVGNEQYF. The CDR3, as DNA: TGTGCCAGCAGTCCCCCAGCCGGGAGAGTAGGCAACGAGCAGTACTTC.